The 10 T cell receptor beta chains presented below share a single source sample, sequenced in a study of blood T cell repertoires in COVID-19. Libraries were prepared by immunoSEQ multiplex PCR; TCRdb keeps only in-frame clonotypes and omits some of them. The profile shows 90,000 or so clones, approximately 70% of them singletons. Sequenced sample: peripheral blood. These receptors originate from a woman aged 60-70 years in a cohort sampled during active or convalescent COVID-19.

V and J are TRBV15 and TRBJ1-3; D remains unclear. V was pared by 2 bases and J by 0 bases, with 11 bases between. Per the germline V gene, CDR1 is LNHNV and CDR2 is YYDKDF (reference sequence). The CDR3 loop spans 16 amino acids. In DNA, the CDR3 is TGTGCCACCAGCAGATCGGGTCCGTTCTCTGGAAACACCATATATTTT. It specifies CATSRSGPFSGNTIYF.

This rearrangement joins TRBV7-9 to TRBJ2-2; no clear D. Trimming pared 5 bases from V and 7 bases from J, leaving 8 bases between. The CDR3 has 12 amino acids. Germline CDR1 SEHNR, CDR2 FQNEAQ (reference sequence). The CDR3 loop is CASSPLNGELFF. The CDR3 DNA is TGTGCCAGCAGCCCCCTAAACGGGGAGCTGTTTTTT.

The J gene is TRBJ1-1, the V gene TRBV4-1; 11 nucleotides agree with TRBD1. The CDR3 covers 15 residues. The V and J ends lost 2 bases and 3 bases, in that order; junction bases with no gene match: 2. Germline values: CDR1 MGHRA, CDR2 YSYEKL. The CDR3 DNA follows: TGCGCCAGCAGCCAACGGACAGGGGGCCACACTGAAGCTTTCTTT. Protein: CASSQRTGGHTEAFF.

The rearrangement links TRBV5-1 to TRBJ1-4; 11 nucleotides align to TRBD1. The CDR3 runs 16 residues. CDR1 and CDR2 from the germline V gene are SGHRS and YFSETQ. V shed 2 bases and J 7 bases; nucleotides not matched to a gene: 7. CDR3 nucleotide sequence: TGCGCCAGCAGCTTTGGGACAGGGGGACGTGGTGAAAAACTGTTTTTT. Its translation is CASSFGTGGRGEKLFF. The whole variable domain, filled in from reference TRBV5-1 and TRBJ1-4, reads KAGVTQTPRYLIKTRGQQVTLSCSPISGHRSVSWYQQTPGQGLQFLFEYFSETQRNKGNFPGRFSGRQFSNSRSEMNVSTLELGDSALYLCASSFGTGGRGEKLFFGSGTQLSVL.

The genes are TRBV6-6 and TRBJ1-5; possible D gene TRBD1, 6 bases. The CDR3 runs 14 residues. V lost 6 bases and J 5 bases, leaving 14 bases between the germline ends. Germline V gene data show CDR1 as MNHNY and CDR2 as SVGAGI (reference sequence). In DNA, the CDR3 is TGTGCCAGCAGGACTGGACAGTTCGATCAGCCCCAGCATTTT. Encoded protein: CASRTGQFDQPQHF.

The V gene is TRBV19, the J gene TRBJ2-2, with a possible D match to TRBD1 (6 bases). This CDR3 is built from 16 residues. Germline CDR1 LNHDA, CDR2 SQIVND (reference sequence). Deletions cut 4 bases from V and 6 bases from J, with 18 bases between. The CDR3 protein is CASSTTGRKAAGELFF. The CDR3 DNA is TGTGCCAGTAGTACAACAGGGAGAAAGGCCGCCGGGGAGCTGTTTTTT.

The V and J genes are TRBV5-1 and TRBJ1-2; weak D call: TRBD1 (6 bases). The germline V gene encodes CDR1 SGHRS and CDR2 YFSETQ. Trimming pared 1 base from V and 2 bases from J, leaving 12 bases between. The CDR3 has 15 residues. Here the CDR3 DNA reads TGCGCCAGCAGCTTGATAGTGGGGGCCAACTATGGCTACACCTTC. Its protein is CASSLIVGANYGYTF.

V gene TRBV10-1 combines with J gene TRBJ1-3, with D possibly being TRBD1 (6 bases). Trimming removed 5 bases from V and 4 bases from J, with 21 bases in between. Germline loops: CDR1 WNHNN, CDR2 SYGVQD (reference sequence). CDR3 length equals 17 residues. CDR3 DNA sequence: TGCGCCAGCAGTTTCGACCGGGACATCCCATTAGGAAACACCATATATTTT. Its translation is CASSFDRDIPLGNTIYF.

This clone was recorded a few times. The chain links TRBV4-2 to TRBJ2-5, with D possibly TRBD1 on 6 matching bases. The CDR3 consists of 17 residues. CDR1 is LGHNA and CDR2 is YNFKEQ in the germline V gene. The V end was cut by 1 base, the J end by 5 bases, with 20 bases between. Here the CDR3 reads CASSQAVRGDPGETQYF. The CDR3 DNA reads as TGTGCCAGCAGCCAAGCTGTCAGGGGCGACCCAGGGGAGACCCAGTACTTC.

The chain carries TRBV6-5 and TRBJ2-7, with 7 bases identical to TRBD1. This CDR3 comprises 14 residues. Germline V gives CDR1 MNHEY, CDR2 SVGAGI. V trimming: 7 bases; J trimming: 5 bases; junction bases outside the gene matches: 11. CDR3 DNA: TGTGCCAGCAATACCGGGACAGCTAAGAACGAGCAGTACTTC. Protein sequence: CASNTGTAKNEQYF.